The 8 T cell receptor beta chains presented below share a single source sample, sequenced in a study of blood T cell repertoires in COVID-19. The method was immunoSEQ multiplex PCR; TCRdb's version includes in-frame clones alone and lacks a portion of them. The sample gives hundreds of thousands of clones, 65% to 85% of which show up once; approximately 7.3% is in the top ten. The sample taken for sequencing was PBMCs or T cells enriched from blood (not recorded which). Source of these receptors: a woman aged 35 to 49 who had recovered from COVID-19.

The V and J genes are TRBV15 and TRBJ1-5, with TRBD1 matching over 11 bases. The CDR3 spans 16 residues. Germline V gene lookup returns CDR1 LNHNV and CDR2 YYDKDF (reference sequence). V gave up 2 bases and J gave up 4 bases; unmatched junction bases: 4. This chain's CDR3 is CATSRTGTGGNQPQHF. DNA for the CDR3: TGTGCCACCAGCAGAACCGGGACAGGGGGAAATCAGCCCCAGCATTTT.

The V call is TRBV9, the J call TRBJ1-4; 9 bases map to TRBD1. The trim removed 1 base at V and 5 bases at J, leaving 9 bases unmatched. Germline CDR1 reads SGDLS; CDR2 reads YYNGEE. CDR3 length equals 17 residues. The CDR3 loop reads CASSVTETQGANEKLFF. DNA of the CDR3: TGTGCCAGCAGCGTAACGGAGACACAGGGGGCAAATGAAAAACTGTTTTTT.

This chain links TRBV11-2 with TRBJ1-3, with TRBD1 identical over 7 bases. Germline CDR1 reads SGHAT; CDR2 reads FQNNGV. Trimming took 5 bases from V and 4 from J; bases not matched to a gene: 17. CDR3 length: 18 residues. The DNA of the CDR3 is TGTGCCAGCAGCAGACTGGGCAGGGGGGATCGACAAGGAAACACCATATATTTT. Translating gives CASSRLGRGDRQGNTIYF.

The chain carries TRBV5-4 and TRBJ1-5; 9 nucleotides align to TRBD1. Germline lookup yields CDR1 SGHNT and CDR2 YYREEE (reference sequence). The V segment lost 5 bases and the J segment 6 bases; nucleotides outside the gene matches: 6. The CDR3 has 14 residues. Here the CDR3 DNA reads TGTGCCAGCAGTCGGGACAGGGATGGTCAGCCCCAGCATTTT. Translating it yields CASSRDRDGQPQHF.

This chain links TRBV9 with TRBJ2-7, with 11 nucleotides matching TRBD2. Germline-derived CDR1 and CDR2 are SGDLS and YYNGEE. The CDR3 loop spans 14 amino acids. After removal of 2 bases from V and 3 bases from J, the junction contained 1 base not matched to a gene. The DNA of the CDR3 is TGTGCCAGCAGCGTTGGGACTAGCGGCTACGAGCAGTACTTC. Amino acid sequence: CASSVGTSGYEQYF.

The chain has TRBV25-1 and TRBJ2-7; 7 bases agree with TRBD1. Per germline, CDR1 MGHDK and CDR2 SYGVNS. This CDR3 is built from 15 residues. With 3 bases clipped from V and 5 bases from J, the junction kept 10 bases outside the gene matches. The CDR3: CASSDPTGNDNEQYF. CDR3 DNA sequence: TGTGCCAGCAGTGATCCGACAGGGAATGACAACGAGCAGTACTTC.

V gene TRBV5-1 combines with J gene TRBJ2-7; 9 nucleotides line up with TRBD1. From germline, CDR1 is SGHRS and CDR2 YFSETQ. Trimming cost V 4 bases and J 6 bases; bases outside gene matches: 11. This CDR3 has 15 amino acids. CDR3 DNA sequence: TGCGCCAGCAGCGTACAGGGGGCGCAGATCGCCGAGCAGTACTTC. Residues: CASSVQGAQIAEQYF. Variable domain in full (rest from reference TRBV5-1 and TRBJ2-7): KAGVTQTPRYLIKTRGQQVTLSCSPISGHRSVSWYQQTPGQGLQFLFEYFSETQRNKGNFPGRFSGRQFSNSRSEMNVSTLELGDSALYLCASSVQGAQIAEQYFGPGTRLTVT.

V is TRBV21-1 and J is TRBJ2-7; the D segment call TRBD2 is taken from the table without a DNA check. TRBV21-1 is shown as a pseudogene. The CDR3 is made up of 13 amino acids. The CDR3: CASSRPATYEQYV. The CDR3, as DNA: TGTGCCAGCAGCCGACCAGCGACCTACGAGCAGTACGTC.